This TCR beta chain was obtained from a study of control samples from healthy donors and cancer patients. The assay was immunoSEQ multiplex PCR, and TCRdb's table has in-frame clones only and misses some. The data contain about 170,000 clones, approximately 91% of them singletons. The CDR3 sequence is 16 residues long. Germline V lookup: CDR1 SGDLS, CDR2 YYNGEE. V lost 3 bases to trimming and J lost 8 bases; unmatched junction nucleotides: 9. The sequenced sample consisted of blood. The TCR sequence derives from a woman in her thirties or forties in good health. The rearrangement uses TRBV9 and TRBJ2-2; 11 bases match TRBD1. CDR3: CASSALGQGAAGELFF. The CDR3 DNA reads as TGTGCCAGCAGCGCTCTCGGACAGGGGGCGGCAGGGGAGCTGTTTTTT.